This TCR beta chain is from a study of blood T cell repertoires in COVID-19. Method: immunoSEQ multiplex PCR; TCRdb's copy keeps in-frame clones and lacks some. This sample has over 35,000 clones, with roughly 73% found just once. The V gene's germline CDR1 is MNHEY and CDR2 SVGEGT. Between the trimmed V and J ends, which lost 0 bases and 8 bases, there was a span of 11 bases. The CDR3 has 15 amino acids. The chain combines TRBV6-2 or TRBV6-3 with TRBJ1-6; D gene ambiguous. This sequence originates from a man aged 55 to 70 with acute or convalescent COVID-19. Sequenced sample: peripheral blood. CDR3 bases: TGTGCCAGCAGTTACTCGACTATCAAGGATTCACCCCTCCACTTT. This sequence encodes CASSYSTIKDSPLHF.